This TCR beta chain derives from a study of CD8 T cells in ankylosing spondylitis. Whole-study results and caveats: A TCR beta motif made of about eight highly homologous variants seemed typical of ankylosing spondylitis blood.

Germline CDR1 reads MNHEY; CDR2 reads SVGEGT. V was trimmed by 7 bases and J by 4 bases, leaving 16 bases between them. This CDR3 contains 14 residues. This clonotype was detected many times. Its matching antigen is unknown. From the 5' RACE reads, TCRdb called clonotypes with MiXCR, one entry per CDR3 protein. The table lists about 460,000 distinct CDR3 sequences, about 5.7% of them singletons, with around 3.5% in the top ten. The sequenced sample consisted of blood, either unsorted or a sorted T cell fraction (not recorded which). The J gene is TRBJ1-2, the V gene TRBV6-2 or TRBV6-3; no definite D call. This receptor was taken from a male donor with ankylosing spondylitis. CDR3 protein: CASNPVSGAYGYTF. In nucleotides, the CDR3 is TGTGCCAGCAACCCCGTCAGCGGCGCCTATGGCTACACCTTC.